Described below is a single TCR beta chain sequence and its context. Conventional CD4+ T cells were sorted from blood as CD25-low CD127-high cells. The data belong to a study of regulatory and conventional T cells in RAG deficiency. Germline V gene sequence: CDR1 SEHNR, CDR2 FQNEAQ (reference sequence). This CDR3 region has 16 residues. Trimming took off 1 base at V and 1 base at J, with 12 bases between the two ends. Profiling relied on immunoSEQ multiplex PCR, and the TCRdb table lists in-frame clones only, not all of them. The sample yields roughly 35,000 clones, about 70% seen once. The data were also submitted as part of a second study, on regulatory T cells. That investigation notes: The primer mix had 52 TRBV and 13 TRBJ primers.

The TCR was taken from a human donor in good health. The specimen sequenced was CD4+ effector T cells sorted from blood. This chain joins TRBV7-9 and TRBJ2-3, with D hard to call. The CDR3 region has the DNA TGTGCCAGCAGCTTAGAAGGTATCTACGGCACAGATACGCAGTATTTT. It translates to CASSLEGIYGTDTQYF.